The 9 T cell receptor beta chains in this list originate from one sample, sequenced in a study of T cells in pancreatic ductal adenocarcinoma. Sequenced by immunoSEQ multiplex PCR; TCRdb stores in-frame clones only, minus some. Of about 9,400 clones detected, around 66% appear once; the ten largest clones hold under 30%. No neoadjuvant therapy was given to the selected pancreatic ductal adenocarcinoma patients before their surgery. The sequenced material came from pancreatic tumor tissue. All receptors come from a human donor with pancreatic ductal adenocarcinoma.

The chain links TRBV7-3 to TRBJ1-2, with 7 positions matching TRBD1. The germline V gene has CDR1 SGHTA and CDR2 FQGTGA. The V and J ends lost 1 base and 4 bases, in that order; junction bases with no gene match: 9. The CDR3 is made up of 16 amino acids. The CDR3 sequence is CASSLRGIRDSYGYTF. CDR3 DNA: TGTGCCAGCAGCTTAAGGGGAATTCGGGACAGCTATGGCTACACCTTC.

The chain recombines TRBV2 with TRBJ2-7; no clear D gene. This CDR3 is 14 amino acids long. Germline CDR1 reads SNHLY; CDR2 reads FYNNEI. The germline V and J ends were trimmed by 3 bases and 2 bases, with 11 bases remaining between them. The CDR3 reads CASSDGRMPYEQYF. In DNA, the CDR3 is TGTGCCAGCAGTGATGGCAGGATGCCCTACGAGCAGTACTTC.

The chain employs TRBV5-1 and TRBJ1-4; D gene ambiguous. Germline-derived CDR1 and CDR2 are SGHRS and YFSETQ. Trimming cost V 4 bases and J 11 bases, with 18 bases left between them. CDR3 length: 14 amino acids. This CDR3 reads CASSPNGEGLKLFF. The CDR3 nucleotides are TGCGCCAGCAGCCCAAACGGGGAGGGCTTGAAACTGTTTTTT.

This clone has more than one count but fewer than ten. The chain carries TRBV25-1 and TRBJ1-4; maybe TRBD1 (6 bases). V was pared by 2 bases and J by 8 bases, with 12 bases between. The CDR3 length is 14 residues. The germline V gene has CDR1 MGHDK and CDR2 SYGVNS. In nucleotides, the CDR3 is TGTGCCAGCAGTGAAGGGGGGGCTGGGGAAAAACTGTTTTTT. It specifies CASSEGGAGEKLFF. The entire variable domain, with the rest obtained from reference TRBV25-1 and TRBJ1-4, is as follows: EADIYQTPRYLVIGTGKKITLECSQTMGHDKMYWYQQDPGMELHLIHYSYGVNSTEKGDLSSESTVSRIRTEHFPLTLESARPSHTSQYLCASSEGGAGEKLFFGSGTQLSVL.

CDR3 bases: TGTGCCAGCTCAACATTCGGACAGGGGCTGTTCTTC. This translates into CASSTFGQGLFF. V usage is TRBV18 and J usage is TRBJ2-1; the match to TRBD1 covers 9 bases. The CDR3 is made up of 12 amino acids. Germline assignment: CDR1 KGHSH and CDR2 LQKENI. Unmatched junction bases numbered 8, after V lost 5 bases and J lost 15 bases.

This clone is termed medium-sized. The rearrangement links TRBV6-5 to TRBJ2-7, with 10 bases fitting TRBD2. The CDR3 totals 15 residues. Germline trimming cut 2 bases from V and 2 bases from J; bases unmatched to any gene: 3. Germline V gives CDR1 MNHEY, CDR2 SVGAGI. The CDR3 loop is CASSYGSGGAYEQYF. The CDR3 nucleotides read TGTGCCAGCAGTTACGGCAGCGGGGGGGCCTACGAGCAGTACTTC.

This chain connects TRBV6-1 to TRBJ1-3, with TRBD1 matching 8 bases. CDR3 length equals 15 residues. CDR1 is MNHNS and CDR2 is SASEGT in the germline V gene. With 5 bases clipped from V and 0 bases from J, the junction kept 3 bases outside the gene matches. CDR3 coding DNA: TGTGCCAGCAGTCAAGGGACAGGCTCTGGAAACACCATATATTTT. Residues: CASSQGTGSGNTIYF.

CDR3 sequence: CASSSRTSGREQFF. The DNA for the CDR3 is TGTGCCAGCAGTTCCCGGACTAGCGGGCGAGAGCAGTTCTTC. The chain couples TRBV6-5 to TRBJ2-1; 11 positions agree with TRBD2. With 4 bases clipped from V and 10 bases from J, the junction kept 6 bases outside the gene matches. The CDR3 is 14 residues long. CDR1 and CDR2 from the germline V gene are MNHEY and SVGAGI.

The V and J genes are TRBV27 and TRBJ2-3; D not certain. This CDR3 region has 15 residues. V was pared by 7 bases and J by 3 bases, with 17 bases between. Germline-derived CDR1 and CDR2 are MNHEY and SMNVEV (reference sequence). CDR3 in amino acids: CASTPRPTSTDTQYF. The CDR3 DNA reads TGTGCCAGCACCCCCCGACCTACGTCTACAGATACGCAGTATTTT.